This T cell receptor (beta chain) was obtained from a study of blood T cell repertoires in COVID-19. Study-wide context: The United States, Italy and Spain supplied acute and convalescent COVID-19 samples. In each case, the material was cDNA or gDNA derived from T cells, B-cell-depleted T cells, or PBMCs.

Only in-frame clones appear in the TCRdb table, and some are missing; sequencing was by immunoSEQ multiplex PCR. Here the sample spans a few hundred thousand clones, approximately 81% being singletons. Individuals aged 18 to 89 years were recruited from roughly 23 US areas. Donors were grouped by their self-reported clinical history. V dropped 0 bases and J dropped 0 bases, with 10 bases sitting between them. CDR3 length: 16 residues. Per the germline V gene, CDR1 is KGHSH and CDR2 is LQKENI. The chain joins TRBV18 to TRBJ2-3, with D perhaps matching TRBD2 (5 bases). Sequenced: PBMCs or T cells enriched from blood (not recorded which). The receptor's source is a middle-aged man who had recovered from COVID-19. The DNA for the CDR3 is TGTGCCAGCTCACCACCAACCAGCGGAAGCACAGATACGCAGTATTTT. Amino acids: CASSPPTSGSTDTQYF.